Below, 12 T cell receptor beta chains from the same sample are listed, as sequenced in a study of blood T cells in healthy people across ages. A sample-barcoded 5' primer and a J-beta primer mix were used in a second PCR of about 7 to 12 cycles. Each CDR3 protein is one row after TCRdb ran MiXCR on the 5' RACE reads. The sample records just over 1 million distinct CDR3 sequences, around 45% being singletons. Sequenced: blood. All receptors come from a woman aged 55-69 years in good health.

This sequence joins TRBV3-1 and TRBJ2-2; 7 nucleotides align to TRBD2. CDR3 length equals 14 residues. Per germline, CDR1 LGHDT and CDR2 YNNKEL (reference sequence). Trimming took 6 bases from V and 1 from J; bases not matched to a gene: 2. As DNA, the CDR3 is TGTGCCAGCAGGGAGCGGGAGAACACCGGGGAGCTGTTTTTT. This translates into CASRERENTGELFF.

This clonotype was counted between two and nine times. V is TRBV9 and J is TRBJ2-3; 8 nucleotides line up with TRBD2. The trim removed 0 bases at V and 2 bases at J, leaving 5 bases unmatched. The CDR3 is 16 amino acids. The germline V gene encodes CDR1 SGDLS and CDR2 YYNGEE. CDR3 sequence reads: CASSVAGGQNTDTQYF. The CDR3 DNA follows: TGTGCCAGCAGCGTAGCGGGGGGGCAGAACACAGATACGCAGTATTTT.

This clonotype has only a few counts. The CDR3 DNA reads TGCAGCGTCGCCCCCCGGCTGGGGAGCGACTTTGGGGGACAGTACTTC. It is translated as CSVAPRLGSDFGGQYF. The chain links TRBV29-1 to TRBJ2-7; D might be TRBD1 or TRBD2, each matching 5 bases. Trimming stripped 6 bases from V and 10 bases from J, with 31 bases between. The CDR3 has 16 amino acids. Per germline, CDR1 SQVTM and CDR2 ANQGSEA.

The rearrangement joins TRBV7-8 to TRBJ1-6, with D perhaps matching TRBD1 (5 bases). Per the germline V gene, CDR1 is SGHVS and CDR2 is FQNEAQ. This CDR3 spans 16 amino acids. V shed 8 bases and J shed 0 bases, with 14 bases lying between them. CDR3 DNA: TGTGCCAGCCACGCGCCGGGGGGCTCCTATAATTCACCCCTCCACTTT. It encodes CASHAPGGSYNSPLHF.

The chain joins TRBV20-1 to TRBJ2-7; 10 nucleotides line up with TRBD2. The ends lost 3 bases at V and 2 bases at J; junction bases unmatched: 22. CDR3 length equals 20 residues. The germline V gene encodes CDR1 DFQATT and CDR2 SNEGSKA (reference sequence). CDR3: CSASNLAGDSGVGAPYEQYF. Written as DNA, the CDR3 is TGCAGTGCTAGCAACCTAGCGGGAGACTCAGGGGTGGGTGCACCCTACGAGCAGTACTTC.

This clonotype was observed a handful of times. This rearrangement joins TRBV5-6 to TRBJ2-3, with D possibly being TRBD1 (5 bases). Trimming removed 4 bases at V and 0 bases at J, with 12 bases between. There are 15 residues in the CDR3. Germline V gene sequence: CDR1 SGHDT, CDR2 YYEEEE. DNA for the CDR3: TGTGCCAGCAGCCAGGACATTGCTAGCACAGATACGCAGTATTTT. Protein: CASSQDIASTDTQYF.

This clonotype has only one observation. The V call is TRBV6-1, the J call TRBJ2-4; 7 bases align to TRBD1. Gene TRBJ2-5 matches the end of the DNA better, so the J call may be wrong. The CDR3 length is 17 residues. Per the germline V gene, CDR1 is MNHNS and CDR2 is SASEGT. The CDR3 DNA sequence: TGTGCCAGTAGGGATCGGTCAGGGTGGGACAGTGAAGAGACCCAGTACTTC. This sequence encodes CASRDRSGWDSEETQYF.

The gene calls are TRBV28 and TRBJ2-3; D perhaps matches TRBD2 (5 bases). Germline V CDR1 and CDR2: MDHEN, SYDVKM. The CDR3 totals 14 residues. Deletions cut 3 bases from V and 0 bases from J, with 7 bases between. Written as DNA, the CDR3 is TGTGCCAGCAGTTTTAGGGAGAGCACAGATACGCAGTATTTT. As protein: CASSFRESTDTQYF. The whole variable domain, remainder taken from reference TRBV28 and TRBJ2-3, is DVKVTQSSRYLVKRTGEKVFLECVQDMDHENMFWYRQDPGLGLRLIYFSYDVKMKEKGDIPEGYSVSREKKERFSLILESASTNQTSMYLCASSFRESTDTQYFGPGTRLTVL.

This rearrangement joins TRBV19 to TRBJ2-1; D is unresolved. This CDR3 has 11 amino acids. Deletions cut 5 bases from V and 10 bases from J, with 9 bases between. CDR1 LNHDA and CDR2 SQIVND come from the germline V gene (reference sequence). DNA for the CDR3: TGTGCCAGTAGTCAAGCGTCCGAGCAGTTCTTC. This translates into CASSQASEQFF.

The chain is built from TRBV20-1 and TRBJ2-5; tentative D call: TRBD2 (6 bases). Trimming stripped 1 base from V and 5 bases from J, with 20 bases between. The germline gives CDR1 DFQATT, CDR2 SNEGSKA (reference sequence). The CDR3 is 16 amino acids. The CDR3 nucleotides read TGCAGTGCTAGAGGCCTTGGTGGGAGGCTAGCGGAGACCCAGTACTTC. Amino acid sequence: CSARGLGGRLAETQYF.

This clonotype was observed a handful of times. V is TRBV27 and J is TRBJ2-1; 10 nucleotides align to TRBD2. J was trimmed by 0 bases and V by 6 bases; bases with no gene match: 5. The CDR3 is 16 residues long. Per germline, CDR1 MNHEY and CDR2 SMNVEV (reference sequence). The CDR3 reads CASRTSSGSSYNEQFF. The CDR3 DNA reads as TGTGCCAGCAGGACTTCTAGCGGGAGCTCCTACAATGAGCAGTTCTTC.

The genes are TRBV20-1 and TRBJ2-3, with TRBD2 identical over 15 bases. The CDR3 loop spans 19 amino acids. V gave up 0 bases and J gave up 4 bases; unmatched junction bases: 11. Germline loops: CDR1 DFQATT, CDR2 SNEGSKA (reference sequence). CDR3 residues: CSARDSLGLAGGRPDTQYF. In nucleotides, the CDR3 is TGCAGTGCTAGAGACTCTCTGGGACTAGCGGGAGGCCGGCCAGATACGCAGTATTTT.